This record covers a single TCR beta chain. The sample comes from a study of blood T cell repertoires in COVID-19. Produced via immunoSEQ multiplex PCR; TCRdb's table is partial and in-frame only. The data hold around 170,000 clones, with about 86% observed a single time. This CDR3 comprises 14 residues. Germline-derived CDR1 and CDR2 are SGDLS and YYNGEE. Trimming removed 3 bases from V and 6 bases from J, with 13 bases in between. The chain links TRBV9 to TRBJ2-1; a weak D match, TRBD1 (6 bases). The sequence came from a man aged 25 to 40 with active or convalescent COVID-19. The sequenced sample consisted of peripheral blood. For the CDR3, the DNA is TGTGCCAGCAGCGCCACAGGGAGTGGCAATGAGCAGTTCTTC. Translation gives CASSATGSGNEQFF.